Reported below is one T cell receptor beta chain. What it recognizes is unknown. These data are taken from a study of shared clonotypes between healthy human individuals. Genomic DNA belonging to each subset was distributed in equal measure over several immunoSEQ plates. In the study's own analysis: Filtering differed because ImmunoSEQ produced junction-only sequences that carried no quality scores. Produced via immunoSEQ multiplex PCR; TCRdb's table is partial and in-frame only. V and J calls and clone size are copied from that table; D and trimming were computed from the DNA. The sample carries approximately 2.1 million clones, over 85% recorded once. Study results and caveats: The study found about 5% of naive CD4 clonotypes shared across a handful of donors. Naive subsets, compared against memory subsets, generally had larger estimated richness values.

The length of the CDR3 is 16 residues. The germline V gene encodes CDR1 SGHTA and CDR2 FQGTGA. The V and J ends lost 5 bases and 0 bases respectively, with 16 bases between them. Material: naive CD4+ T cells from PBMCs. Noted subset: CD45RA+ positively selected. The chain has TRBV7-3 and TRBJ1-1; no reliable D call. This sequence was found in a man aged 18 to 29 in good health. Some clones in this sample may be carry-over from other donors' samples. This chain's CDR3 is CASSQSPQKMNTEAFF. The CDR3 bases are TGTGCCAGCAGCCAATCCCCCCAAAAAATGAACACTGAAGCTTTCTTT.